The present TCR beta chain was sequenced within a study of T cell repertoires in cytomegalovirus infection (dated by TCRdb to the late 2010s). Study-wide context: Peptide stimulations targeted recently identified HLA-C-restricted CMV epitopes, whose presentation resists viral immunomodulation, together with well-studied HLA-B-restricted epitopes. Donor HLA type was relevant to the analysis, as public TCR beta signatures indicated carriage of CMV infection together with the matching HLA type.

What the treatment or condition label conveys for this sample: in vitro stimulation with specific CMV peptide epitopes to enrich CMV-specific T cells. Sequencing was performed on an Illumina HiSeq 1500. Clones were called with MiXCR by TCRdb after fastp trimmed the public reads at Q25, and only in-frame beta chains were retained. Here each entry gathers all rows of one CDR3 protein and keeps the most common genes and DNA. The sample includes 600,000 to 700,000 distinct CDR3 sequences, with roughly a third observed a single time. The ten largest make up about 20% of the sample. Reading from cysteine to phenylalanine, the CDR3 counts 18 amino acids. The read is trimmed to its CDR3 DNA, 54 bases read in frame from base 1. From the germline V gene (reference sequence), CDR1 is LNHDA and CDR2 is SQIVND. Trimming takes 3 bases from V and 5 bases from J, and the germline ends sit 25 bases apart. On this clonotype: No cognate antigen has been identified for it. No clone much larger than this one lies a single base away; base qualities are absent.

General conclusions and limits of the study: In both this cohort and an independent cohort of 352 donors, the cumulative frequency of public TCR beta family members distinguished carriers of CMV infection plus the relevant HLA type. The ex vivo response was dominated by HLA-C-restricted CMV-specific TCR beta clonotypes, which also provided the single most frequent clonotype in two of eight donors.

Specimen: cultured PBMCs, collected from culture after CMV antigen stimulation. The origin of this receptor is a human donor in good health (CMV status not recorded). Some clones in this sample may be carry-over from other donors' samples. This chain joins TRBV19 to TRBJ1-1; the best D guess is TRBD1, with 6 bases matching. In nucleotides, the sequence is TGTGCCAGTAGTATTCTAGTGTCGTGGCGACGAGGGGGGACTGAAGCTTTCTTT. This is translated as CASSILVSWRRGGTEAFF.